Listed below are T cell receptor beta chains from one sample, sequenced in a study of blood T cell repertoires in COVID-19. This table comes from immunoSEQ multiplex PCR, and its TCRdb copy is limited to in-frame clones, with some not included. The repertoire holds a few hundred thousand clones, with 70% to 90% as singletons. Material for sequencing was peripheral blood. These receptors originate from a woman in her twenties or thirties who had recovered from COVID-19. The CDR3 runs from the conserved cysteine through the conserved F or W. The D gene is left open where the match is weak. Part of the rows lack a size; the others show once, few, many or a class for expanded clones.

clone size	V gene	D gene	J gene	CDR3 protein	CDR3 DNA
few	TRBV2	TRBD1	TRBJ1-6	CASKGAGGDSPLHF	TGTGCCAGCAAGGGTGCAGGGGGTGATTCACCCCTCCACTTT
-	TRBV10-3	-	TRBJ2-3	CAISESTASTDTQYF	TGTGCCATCAGTGAGTCGACTGCTAGCACAGATACGCAGTATTTT
-	TRBV2	-	TRBJ1-4	CASQARTNEKLFF	TGTGCCAGCCAAGCCAGGACTAATGAAAAACTGTTTTTT
-	TRBV30	-	TRBJ1-6	CAWNTAGTDNSPLHF	TGTGCCTGGAATACCGCCGGGACTGATAATTCACCCCTCCACTTT
-	TRBV6-2/TRBV6-3	TRBD1	TRBJ2-7	CASSISGTGAEYF	TGTGCCAGCAGTATTTCCGGGACAGGGGCCGAGTACTTC
-	TRBV3-1/TRBV3-2	TRBD1	TRBJ1-4	CASSQPGQGGATNEKLFF	TGTGCCAGCAGCCAGCCGGGACAGGGAGGAGCAACTAATGAAAAACTGTTTTTT
-	TRBV19	-	TRBJ2-3	CASRDRDITDTQYF	TGTGCCAGTAGGGACCGGGACATCACAGATACGCAGTATTTT
-	TRBV21-1	-	TRBJ1-3	CAEDRGRPHGNTIYF	TGTGCAGAAGACAGGGGTAGGCCTCATGGAAACACCATATATTTT
-	TRBV28	-	TRBJ1-2	CASSLLGFGSYTF	TGTGCCAGCAGTTTATTGGGTTTCGGGAGCTACACCTTC
-	TRBV3-1/TRBV3-2	TRBD1	TRBJ1-1	CASSQDIGGGKAFF	TGTGCCAGCAGCCAAGATATAGGGGGCGGGAAAGCTTTCTTT
-	TRBV19	TRBD2	TRBJ2-2	CASSTLAGGRTGELFF	TGTGCCAGTAGTACATTAGCGGGGGGTCGTACCGGGGAGCTGTTTTTT
-	TRBV7-2	-	TRBJ1-1	CASQRGGGTEAFF	TGTGCCAGCCAACGGGGGGGAGGCACTGAAGCTTTCTTT
-	TRBV28	-	TRBJ1-4	CASSLRGGVEEKLFF	TGTGCCAGCAGTTTACGCGGGGGCGTCGAGGAAAAACTGTTTTTT
-	TRBV2	-	TRBJ2-5	CASRRDFGRETQYF	TGTGCCAGCAGACGGGATTTTGGGCGAGAGACCCAGTACTTC
-	TRBV4-1	TRBD1	TRBJ1-2	CASSQDPDRGYGYTF	TGCGCCAGCAGCCAAGACCCGGACAGGGGGTATGGCTACACCTTC
-	TRBV3-1/TRBV3-2	-	TRBJ1-1	CASSQVSGWRTEAFF	TGTGCCAGCAGCCAAGTTAGCGGGTGGAGGACTGAAGCTTTCTTT
-	TRBV27	-	TRBJ1-5	CASSPAGDRSQHF	TGTGCCAGCAGTCCTGCTGGTGATCGGTCCCAGCATTTT
-	TRBV27	-	TRBJ1-1	CASSPARGRNTEAFF	TGTGCCAGCAGCCCGGCTCGGGGGAGGAACACTGAAGCTTTCTTT
-	TRBV27	TRBD1	TRBJ2-6	CASSRQGAPGANVLTF	TGTGCCAGCAGTCGGCAGGGGGCACCTGGGGCCAACGTCCTGACTTTC
few	TRBV7-9	-	TRBJ1-1	CASVLEPEAFF	TGTGCCAGTGTCTTGGAGCCTGAAGCTTTCTTT
-	TRBV9	-	TRBJ1-2	CASSGGPGQIYGYTF	TGTGCCAGCAGCGGAGGGCCCGGACAGATTTATGGCTACACCTTC
-	TRBV10-3	TRBD1	TRBJ1-6	CAISEETGASYNSPLHF	TGTGCCATCAGTGAGGAAACAGGGGCTTCTTATAATTCACCCCTCCACTTT
-	TRBV2	TRBD1	TRBJ2-7	CASNRDRGYEQYF	TGTGCCAGCAACCGGGACAGGGGCTACGAGCAGTACTTC
-	TRBV10-1	-	TRBJ2-7	CASSESRPRTPYPHEQYF	TGCGCCAGCAGTGAGTCGCGGCCTCGCACCCCTTACCCCCACGAGCAGTACTTC
-	TRBV5-1	TRBD2	TRBJ2-3	CASSLGTSGRSTDTQYF	TGCGCCAGCAGCTTGGGGACTAGCGGGCGAAGCACAGATACGCAGTATTTT
-	TRBV4-1	-	TRBJ2-1	CASSQGQASYEQFF	TGCGCCAGCAGCCAAGGACAGGCCAGCTATGAGCAGTTCTTC
-	TRBV7-9	-	TRBJ2-5	CASTFSTVDQETQYF	TGTGCCAGCACCTTTTCCACGGTGGACCAAGAGACCCAGTACTTC
-	TRBV5-4	-	TRBJ1-1	CASSLNGGTEAFF	TGTGCCAGCAGCTTGAACGGGGGCACTGAAGCTTTCTTT
-	TRBV5-1	TRBD1	TRBJ2-5	CASSDPGTGHETQYF	TGCGCCAGCAGCGACCCAGGGACAGGGCACGAGACCCAGTACTTC
-	TRBV19	TRBD1	TRBJ2-6	CASKDRGLAGANVLTF	TGTGCCAGTAAGGACAGGGGGCTTGCTGGGGCCAACGTCCTGACTTTC
-	TRBV27	TRBD1	TRBJ2-7	CASSLLGTDSYEQYF	TGTGCCAGCAGTTTATTGGGGACAGATAGCTACGAGCAGTACTTC
-	TRBV5-4	-	TRBJ2-5	CASSLDPSSKETQYF	TGTGCCAGCAGCTTGGATCCTTCTAGTAAAGAGACCCAGTACTTC
-	TRBV28	TRBD1	TRBJ1-2	CASSLAGGTGGAGRNGYTF	TGTGCCAGCAGTCTAGCAGGAGGGACAGGGGGCGCGGGCCGGAATGGCTACACCTTC
-	TRBV11-2	-	TRBJ2-1	CASSLQGSSYNEQFF	TGTGCCAGCAGCTTACAGGGAAGCTCCTACAATGAGCAGTTCTTC
-	TRBV2	TRBD1	TRBJ1-5	CASAGQGMDNQPQHF	TGTGCCAGCGCGGGACAGGGAATGGACAATCAGCCCCAGCATTTT
-	TRBV1	-	TRBJ1-2	CTSSQETEGYTF	TGCACCAGCAGCCAAGAGACAGAGGGCTACACCTTC
once	TRBV13	TRBD1	TRBJ2-7	CASSGGTGHGYYEQYF	TGTGCCAGCAGCGGGGGGACAGGCCACGGATACTACGAGCAGTACTTC
-	TRBV30	TRBD1	TRBJ2-7	CAWSVAGTGGREQYF	TGTGCCTGGAGTGTAGCTGGGACAGGGGGCCGAGAGCAGTACTTC
-	TRBV6-5	TRBD1	TRBJ1-2	CASRTGGNYGYTF	TGTGCCAGCAGGACAGGGGGTAACTATGGCTACACCTTC
-	TRBV19	-	TRBJ1-2	CASSIGRKQGVGGYTF	TGTGCCAGTAGTATAGGGCGGAAACAGGGTGTTGGAGGCTACACCTTC
-	TRBV5-4	-	TRBJ1-2	CASSVPVQTANYGYTF	TGTGCCAGCAGCGTTCCGGTACAGACAGCTAACTATGGCTACACCTTC
-	TRBV6-5	-	TRBJ1-1	CASTYDPQGTEAFF	TGTGCCAGCACCTACGATCCCCAGGGGACTGAAGCTTTCTTT